The 6 T cell receptor beta chains below were found in one sample sequenced in a study of T cell responses to AZD1222 COVID-19 vaccine. The assay was immunoSEQ multiplex PCR, and TCRdb's table has in-frame clones only and misses some. In the table there are some 180,000 clones, around 90% of which are singletons. Here the sequenced sample was peripheral blood, taken on day 0 of AZD1222 vaccination. These receptors were obtained from an adult in good health.

The rearrangement uses TRBV28 and TRBJ2-2, with D possibly matching TRBD1 (6 bases). The V gene lost 0 bases and the J gene lost 7 bases, with 15 bases spanning the gap. Germline CDR1 is MDHEN and CDR2 is SYDVKM. The CDR3 loop spans 16 amino acids. The chain's CDR3 is CASSLWGTGFGGELFF. The CDR3 DNA reads TGTGCCAGCAGTTTATGGGGAACAGGGTTTGGCGGGGAGCTGTTTTTT.

As DNA, the CDR3 is TGTGCCAGCAGCTCGCTATACGGACAGGGGGCGCGGGAGCAGTACTTC. It encodes CASSSLYGQGAREQYF. This sequence joins TRBV13 and TRBJ2-7, with 11 bases aligning to TRBD1. Germline CDR1 and CDR2: PRHDT and FYEKMQ (reference sequence). The CDR3 runs 16 residues. The V and J ends lost 4 bases and 7 bases, in that order; junction bases with no gene match: 12.

This clone was detected only once. The V gene is TRBV7-2, the J gene TRBJ1-2, with D possibly being TRBD1 (5 bases). The CDR3 spans 13 residues. V lost 4 bases and J lost 4, with 10 bases in between. Germline CDR1 reads SGHTA; CDR2 reads FQGNSA. For the CDR3, the DNA is TGTGCCAGCAGCTCCAGGCAGGGCTATGGCTACACCTTC. This translates into CASSSRQGYGYTF.

This clone appeared a single time. V and J are TRBV10-3 and TRBJ1-6; TRBD1 might be the D (5 bases). This CDR3 is built from 13 residues. V lost 2 bases and J lost 8, with 7 bases in between. In germline, CDR1 is ENHRY, CDR2 SYGVKD. The CDR3 here is CAISELGDSPLHF. The CDR3 DNA reads TGTGCCATCAGTGAGCTAGGGGATTCACCCCTCCACTTT.

This clone was observed once. The gene calls are TRBV14 and TRBJ2-2; no firm D call. The CDR3 loop spans 14 amino acids. CDR1 SGHDN and CDR2 FVKESK come from the germline V gene. V was trimmed by 1 base and J by 3 bases, leaving 6 bases between them. The CDR3 DNA is TGTGCCAGCAGCCAAGCGCAGTACACCGGGGAGCTGTTTTTT. It is translated as CASSQAQYTGELFF. Based on the CDR3 plus reference TRBV14 and TRBJ2-2, the full variable domain is EAGVTQFPSHSVIEKGQTVTLRCDPISGHDNLYWYRRVMGKEIKFLLHFVKESKQDESGMPNNRFLAERTGGTYSTLKVQPAELEDSGVYFCASSQAQYTGELFFGEGSRLTVL.

The chain recombines TRBV14 with TRBJ2-5, with 10 bases fitting TRBD1. This CDR3 region has 14 residues. The germline gives CDR1 SGHDN, CDR2 FVKESK. The V segment lost 3 bases and the J segment 10 bases; nucleotides outside the gene matches: 8. The DNA of the CDR3 is TGTGCCAGCAGCCAGACAGGGGGCCGGCTGAGCCAGTACTTC. It yields the protein CASSQTGGRLSQYF.